This T cell receptor (beta chain) is from a study of cytomegalovirus exposure and HLA in healthy donors. Study summary: The 550 to 700 first-cohort repertoires and the 95 to 150 validation repertoires shared the same platform, a later analysis reported.

CDR3 length: 14 amino acids. Between the trimmed V and J ends, which lost 4 bases and 0 bases, there was a span of 10 bases. The germline gives CDR1 SGHRS, CDR2 YFSETQ. Profiled with immunoSEQ multiplex PCR; TCRdb holds only in-frame clones, not every one. The sample carries 100,000 to 150,000 clones, 89% recorded once. The receptor's source is a woman between 18 and 29 years old in good health and CMV-seronegative. Sequenced: PBMCs. The V call is TRBV5-1, the J call TRBJ1-1, with a possible D match to TRBD1 (5 bases). The CDR3 DNA reads TGCGCCAGCAGCCGAGGACACCTGAACACTGAAGCTTTCTTT. This gives the protein CASSRGHLNTEAFF.